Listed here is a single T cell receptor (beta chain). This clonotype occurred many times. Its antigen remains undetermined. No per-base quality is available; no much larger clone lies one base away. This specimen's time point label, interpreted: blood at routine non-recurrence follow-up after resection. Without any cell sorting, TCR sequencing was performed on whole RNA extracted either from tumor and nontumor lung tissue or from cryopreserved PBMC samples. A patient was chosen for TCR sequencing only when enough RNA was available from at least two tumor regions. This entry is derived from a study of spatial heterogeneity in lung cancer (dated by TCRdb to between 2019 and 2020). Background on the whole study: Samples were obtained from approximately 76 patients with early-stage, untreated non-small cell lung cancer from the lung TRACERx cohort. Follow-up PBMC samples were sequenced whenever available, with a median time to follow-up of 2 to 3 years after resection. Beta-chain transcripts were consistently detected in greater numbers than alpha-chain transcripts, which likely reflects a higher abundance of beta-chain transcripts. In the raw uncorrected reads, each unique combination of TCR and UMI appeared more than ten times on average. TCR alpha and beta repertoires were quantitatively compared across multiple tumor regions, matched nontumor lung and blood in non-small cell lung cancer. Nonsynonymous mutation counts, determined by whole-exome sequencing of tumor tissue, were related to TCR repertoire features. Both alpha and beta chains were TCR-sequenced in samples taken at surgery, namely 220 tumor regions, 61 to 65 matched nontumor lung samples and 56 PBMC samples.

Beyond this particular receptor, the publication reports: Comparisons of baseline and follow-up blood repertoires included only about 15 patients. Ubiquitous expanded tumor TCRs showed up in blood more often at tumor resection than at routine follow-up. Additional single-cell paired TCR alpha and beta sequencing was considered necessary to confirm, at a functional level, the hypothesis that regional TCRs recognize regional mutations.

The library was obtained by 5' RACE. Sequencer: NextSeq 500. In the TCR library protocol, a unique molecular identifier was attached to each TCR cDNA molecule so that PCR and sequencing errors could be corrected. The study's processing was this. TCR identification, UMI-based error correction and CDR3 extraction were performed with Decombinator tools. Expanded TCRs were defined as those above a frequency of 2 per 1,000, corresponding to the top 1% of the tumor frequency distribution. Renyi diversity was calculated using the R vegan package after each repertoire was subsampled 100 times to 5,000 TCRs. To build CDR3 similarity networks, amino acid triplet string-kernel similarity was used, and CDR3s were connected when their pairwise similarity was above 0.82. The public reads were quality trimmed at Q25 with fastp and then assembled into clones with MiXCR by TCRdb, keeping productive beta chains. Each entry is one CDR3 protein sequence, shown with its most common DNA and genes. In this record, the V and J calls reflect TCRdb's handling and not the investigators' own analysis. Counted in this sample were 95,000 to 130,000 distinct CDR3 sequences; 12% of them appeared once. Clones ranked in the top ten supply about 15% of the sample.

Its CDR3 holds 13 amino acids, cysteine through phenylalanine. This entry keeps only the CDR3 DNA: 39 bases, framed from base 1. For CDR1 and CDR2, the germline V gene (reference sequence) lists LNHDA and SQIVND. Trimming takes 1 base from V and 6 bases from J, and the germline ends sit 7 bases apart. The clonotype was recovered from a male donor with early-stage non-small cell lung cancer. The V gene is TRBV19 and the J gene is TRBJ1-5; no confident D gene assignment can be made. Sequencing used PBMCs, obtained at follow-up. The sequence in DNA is TGTGCCAGTAGTATAGCCCTCCTTCAGCCCCAGCATTTT. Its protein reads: CASSIALLQPQHF.